The 4 T cell receptor beta chains below were found in one sample sequenced in a study of blood T cell repertoires in COVID-19. Assay: immunoSEQ multiplex PCR; the TCRdb copy retains only in-frame clones and omits some. Of 300,000 to 400,000 clones in the sample, around 91% are singletons; the top ten hold roughly 3.3%. The sequenced material came from peripheral blood. All receptors derive from a young woman who had recovered from COVID-19.

The rearrangement links TRBV7-8 to TRBJ2-7, with D perhaps TRBD1 (5 bases). The CDR3 is 15 amino acids. Between the trimmed V and J ends, which lost 6 bases and 6 bases, there was a span of 21 bases. The germline gives CDR1 SGHVS, CDR2 FQNEAQ. The CDR3 spells CASSKRRVRITEQYV. CDR3 in DNA: TGTGCCAGCAGTAAACGCAGGGTACGGATTACCGAGCAGTACGTC.

This chain joins TRBV9 and TRBJ1-6, with TRBD1 matching 9 bases. Germline V lookup: CDR1 SGDLS, CDR2 YYNGEE. Unmatched junction bases numbered 7, after V lost 3 bases and J lost 9 bases. This CDR3 has 15 residues. The CDR3 loop reads CASSAAGTGSSPLHF. CDR3 coding DNA: TGTGCCAGCAGCGCGGCCGGGACAGGGTCTTCACCCCTCCACTTT.

The rearrangement links TRBV27 to TRBJ2-1; 14 bases fit TRBD2. J was trimmed by 8 bases and V by 3 bases; bases with no gene match: 9. CDR3 size: 17 residues. Germline V CDR1 and CDR2: MNHEY, SMNVEV (reference sequence). CDR3 amino acids: CASSFPGTSGRIDEQFF. In nucleotides, the CDR3 is TGTGCCAGCAGTTTCCCAGGGACTAGCGGGAGAATCGATGAGCAGTTCTTC.

This chain connects TRBV9 to TRBJ2-5; 8 positions agree with TRBD1. This CDR3 has 15 residues. Trimming took 0 bases from V and 4 from J; bases not matched to a gene: 5. In germline, CDR1 is SGDLS, CDR2 YYNGEE. The CDR3 DNA sequence: TGTGCCAGCAGCGTAGACGGGACAGGAGGAGAGACCCAGTACTTC. Translated: CASSVDGTGGETQYF.